The sequence of this TCR beta chain was determined in a study of breast tumors, draining lymph nodes, adjacent tissues. The lymph nodes were axillary draining lymph nodes from breast cancer patients. With V trimmed by 4 bases and J by 7 bases, 12 bases remained unmatched. Germline V CDR1 and CDR2: MNHNS, SASEGT. This CDR3 is 15 amino acids long. Many counts were recorded for this clonotype. MiXCR, run by TCRdb on the multiplex PCR reads, gives a single entry per CDR3 protein. The repertoire holds fewer than 140,000 distinct CDR3 sequences, 30% seen once, with 4.5% to 7% in the top ten. This clonotype originated in a female donor with breast cancer. Some clones in this sample may be carry-over from other donors' samples. Material for sequencing was axillary lymph node tissue. V gene TRBV6-1 combines with J gene TRBJ2-5; 7 bases fit TRBD1. This chain's CDR3 is CASSASYRGPGTQYF. In DNA, the CDR3 is TGTGCCAGCAGTGCTTCCTACAGGGGCCCCGGGACCCAGTACTTC.